The subject of this entry is one T cell receptor beta chain. The table came from immunoSEQ multiplex PCR; TCRdb's copy has only in-frame clones and leaves some out. The sample shows approximately 160,000 clones, approximately 87% of them seen only once. The data are from a study of blood T cell repertoires in COVID-19. Trimming took 3 bases from V and 6 from J; bases not matched to a gene: 8. Germline V gene sequence: CDR1 SQVTM, CDR2 ANQGSEA. CDR3 size: 14 residues. Specimen: PBMCs or T cells enriched from blood (not recorded which). The gene calls are TRBV29-1 and TRBJ2-4, with TRBD2 matching 7 bases. The source of this sequence is a woman in her fifties or sixties who had recovered from COVID-19. The CDR3 sequence is CSVEPYSGGNIQYF. The CDR3 DNA reads as TGCAGCGTTGAGCCCTACTCGGGAGGAAACATTCAGTACTTC.